This T cell receptor (beta chain) came from a study of blood T cell repertoires in COVID-19. The CDR3 is 14 amino acids. The trim removed 6 bases at V and 0 bases at J, leaving 3 bases unmatched. Germline lookup yields CDR1 LNHDA and CDR2 SQIVND (reference sequence). Sequenced by immunoSEQ multiplex PCR; TCRdb stores in-frame clones only, minus some. The sample shows 300,000 to 450,000 clones, 70% to 90% of them seen only once. Input material: PBMCs or T cells enriched from blood (not recorded which). This clonotype was obtained from a man aged 25 to 45 who had recovered from COVID-19. The gene calls are TRBV19 and TRBJ2-7; TRBD1 matches at 9 bases. The CDR3 sequence is CASSLTGGSYEQYF. The CDR3 DNA sequence: TGTGCCAGTAGCCTGACAGGGGGCTCCTACGAGCAGTACTTC.